The source of this TCR beta chain is a study of T cell responses to AZD1222 COVID-19 vaccine. Study-level results: Mostly white British, mostly female donors; authors suggested clonal diversity may be underestimated. Among those given AZD1222, only 6 or 7 were seropositive at baseline.

Sequencing was performed with immunoSEQ multiplex PCR; in TCRdb, only in-frame clones are kept and a portion is missing. There are 110,000 or so clones in the sample; roughly 84% occur only once, and roughly a sixth lies in the top ten. With regard to this clone: Its antigen is still unknown.

V lost 0 bases to trimming and J lost 9 bases, with 6 bases between them. The CDR3 extends over 13 amino acids. CDR1 and CDR2 from the germline V gene are MGHRA and YSYEKL. Analysis merged second doses at about 4 or about 12 weeks. The chain couples TRBV4-1 to TRBJ1-6; D remains unclear. Sequences were derived from peripheral blood, sampled 28 days after the second AZD1222 dose. The clonotype was recovered from an adult who received the AZD1222 COVID-19 vaccine. In DNA, the CDR3 is TGCGCCAGCAGCCAAGATCCAGGTTCACCCCTCCACTTT. Its translation is CASSQDPGSPLHF.